This section outlines one T cell receptor beta chain sequence together with its context. The sample originates from a study of cytomegalovirus exposure and HLA in healthy donors. The study ran its PCR with 60 Vbeta and 13 Jbeta primers. The table came from immunoSEQ multiplex PCR; TCRdb's copy has only in-frame clones and leaves some out. Seen here are about 170,000 clones, almost 75% observed once, and the top ten hold 4.5% to 5.5%. Per germline, CDR1 MNHNY and CDR2 SVGAGI (reference sequence). V lost 2 bases to trimming and J lost 8 bases, with 13 bases between them. The CDR3 has 15 residues. The origin of this receptor is a woman aged 18-29 years in good health and CMV-seropositive. Sequencing used PBMCs. V gene TRBV6-6 combines with J gene TRBJ1-6; D perhaps matches TRBD1 (6 bases). The CDR3 sequence: CASSYTEQGDSPLHF. CDR3 nucleotide sequence: TGTGCCAGCAGTTACACGGAACAGGGAGATTCACCCCTCCACTTT.